This T cell receptor beta chain was recorded in a study of control samples from healthy donors and cancer patients. Profiling relied on immunoSEQ multiplex PCR, and the TCRdb table lists in-frame clones only, not all of them. The sample consists of about 76,000 clones, about nine tenths of them appearing once. The CDR3 extends over 12 amino acids. J was trimmed by 14 bases and V by 5 bases; bases with no gene match: 7. Germline CDR1 SEHNR, CDR2 FQNEAQ (reference sequence). The rearrangement joins TRBV7-9 to TRBJ1-5, with TRBD1 matching 9 bases. This receptor was taken from a woman aged 45-59 years with colorectal cancer. The specimen sequenced was PBMCs. Here the CDR3 DNA reads TGTGCCAGCAGCAAGGACAGGGGTTCGGAGCATTTT. Translating gives CASSKDRGSEHF.